This record looks at one TCR beta chain sequence and its context. Some clones are missing from TCRdb's copy, which holds only in-frame ones; the method was immunoSEQ multiplex PCR. The sample carries about 380,000 clones, approximately 87% recorded once. The data are from a study of blood T cell repertoires in COVID-19. In terms of age and location, participants ranged from roughly 18 to 100 years and lived in about two dozen US areas. Participants' reported clinical history set cohort assignment. The sequenced sample was PBMCs or T cells enriched from blood (not recorded which). The clonotype originates from a man younger than 45 who had recovered from COVID-19.

Here the CDR3 DNA reads TGTGCCAGTAGTATGGAGGGACGGTCCTATGGCTACACCTTC. Protein product: CASSMEGRSYGYTF. The chain recombines TRBV19 with TRBJ1-2, with a weak D call TRBD1 (5 bases). Trimming removed 3 bases at V and 4 bases at J, with 12 bases between. The CDR3 sequence is 14 residues long. The germline V gene has CDR1 LNHDA and CDR2 SQIVND (reference sequence).